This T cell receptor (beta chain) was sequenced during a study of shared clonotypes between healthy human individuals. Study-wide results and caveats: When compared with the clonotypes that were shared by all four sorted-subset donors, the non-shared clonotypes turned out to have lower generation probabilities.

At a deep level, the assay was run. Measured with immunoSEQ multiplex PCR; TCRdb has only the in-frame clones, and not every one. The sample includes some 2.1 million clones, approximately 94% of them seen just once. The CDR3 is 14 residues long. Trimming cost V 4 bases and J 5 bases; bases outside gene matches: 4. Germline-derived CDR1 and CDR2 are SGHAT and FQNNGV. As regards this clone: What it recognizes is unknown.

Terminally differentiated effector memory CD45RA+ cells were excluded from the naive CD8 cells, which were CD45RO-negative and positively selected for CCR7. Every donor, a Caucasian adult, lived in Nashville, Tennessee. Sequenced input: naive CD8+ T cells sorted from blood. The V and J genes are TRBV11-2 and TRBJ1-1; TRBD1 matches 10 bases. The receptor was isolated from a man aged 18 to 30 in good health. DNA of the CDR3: TGTGCCAGCAGCTACGGGACAGGGGTGACTGAAGCTTTCTTT. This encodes CASSYGTGVTEAFF.